A selection of T cell receptor beta chains follows, all from one sample in a study of beta chain features in type 1 diabetes. Only in-frame clones appear in the TCRdb table, and some are missing; sequencing was by immunoSEQ multiplex PCR. The table lists about 900,000 clones, roughly 16% of them singletons. The sequenced sample was naive CD4+ T cells from blood. These receptors were taken from a woman younger than 35 in good health. Both conserved end residues are part of each CDR3. A D gene is named only where the DNA matches it firmly. A row's size may be missing; if present it is once, few, many or a size class.

clone size,V gene,J gene,D gene,CDR3 protein,CDR3 DNA
.,TRBV6-6,TRBJ2-1,TRBD2,CASSYGSGRGLNEQFF,TGTGCCAGCAGTTACGGTAGCGGGAGGGGGCTAAATGAGCAGTTCTTC
.,TRBV5-4,TRBJ2-5,.,CASSLDLVGETQYF,TGTGCCAGCAGCTTGGATCTAGTGGGAGAGACCCAGTACTTC
.,TRBV5-4,TRBJ2-7,.,CASSSMRGSSYEQYF,TGTGCCAGCAGCTCCATGAGAGGGTCTTCCTACGAGCAGTACTTC
.,TRBV28,TRBJ2-7,.,CASTIGSTRREQYF,TGTGCCAGCACCATTGGATCAACCCGCCGCGAGCAGTACTTC
few,TRBV1,TRBJ2-7,.,CTSSRVRGLPSLYEQYF,TGCACCAGCAGCCGGGTCCGCGGACTACCGAGCCTTTACGAGCAGTACTTC
.,TRBV29-1,TRBJ2-7,.,CSVRTGSLEYEQYF,TGCAGCGTCCGAACAGGCTCTTTGGAGTACGAGCAGTACTTC
.,TRBV2,TRBJ2-7,TRBD2,CASHRIAGGTYEQYF,TGTGCCAGCCACAGAATAGCGGGAGGAACCTACGAGCAGTACTTC
few,TRBV6-4,TRBJ2-7,TRBD1,CASSARDREVVEQYF,TGTGCCAGCAGTGCCCGGGACAGGGAGGTGGTCGAGCAGTACTTC
few,TRBV25-1,TRBJ2-5,.,CASSEGGGPETQYF,TGTGCCAGCAGTGAAGGAGGAGGCCCAGAGACCCAGTACTTC
.,TRBV7-9,TRBJ2-4,.,CASSQSLSGRPEAKNIQYF,TGTGCCAGCAGCCAGTCGTTATCAGGGCGCCCGGAGGCCAAAAACATTCAGTACTTC
few,TRBV11-2,TRBJ2-1,TRBD2,CASSLGLAVYNEQFF,TGTGCCAGCAGCTTAGGACTAGCGGTCTACAATGAGCAGTTCTTC
.,TRBV28,TRBJ1-1,TRBD1,CASSSGTGTFF,TGTGCCAGCAGCTCCGGGACAGGGACTTTCTTT
few,TRBV29-1,TRBJ1-2,.,CSDITRDYYGYTF,TGCAGCGATATAACGAGGGATTACTATGGCTACACCTTC